These 31 T cell receptor beta chains share one sample of origin, sequenced in a study of CD8 T cells in Susac syndrome. RNA totalling roughly 0.45 to 1 ug underwent reverse transcription with random hexamers. MiXCR, run by TCRdb on the immunoSEQ multiplex PCR reads, gives a single entry per CDR3 protein. The data hold approximately 120,000 distinct CDR3 sequences, with approximately 91% observed a single time. The sample was CD4+ T cells from PBMCs. The receptor set was obtained from a human donor in good health.

V and J are TRBV29-1 and TRBJ1-2; tentatively, D is TRBD1 (6 bases). This CDR3 is built from 14 residues. Per germline, CDR1 SQVTM and CDR2 ANQGSEA. The V gene lost 5 bases and the J gene lost 5 bases, with 18 bases spanning the gap. CDR3 loop: CSVKGGTDEYGYTF. DNA for the CDR3: TGCAGCGTTAAGGGGGGCACGGACGAATATGGCTACACCTTC. Based on the CDR3 plus reference TRBV29-1 and TRBJ1-2, the full variable domain is SAVISQKPSRDICQRGTSLTIQCQVDSQVTMMFWYRQQPGQSLTLIATANQGSEATYESGFVIDKFPISRPNLTFSTLTVSNMSPEDSSIYLCSVKGGTDEYGYTFGSGTRLTVV.

The chain combines TRBV5-1 with TRBJ2-6; D may be TRBD1 (6 bases). The V and J ends lost 2 bases and 4 bases respectively, with 19 bases between them. The germline gives CDR1 SGHRS, CDR2 YFSETQ. This CDR3 is built from 18 residues. CDR3 residues: CASSLGGRARRGANVLTF. The DNA for the CDR3 is TGCGCCAGCAGCTTAGGGGGACGGGCCAGGAGAGGGGCCAACGTCCTGACTTTC. Filled out from reference TRBV5-1 and TRBJ2-6, the complete variable domain reads KAGVTQTPRYLIKTRGQQVTLSCSPISGHRSVSWYQQTPGQGLQFLFEYFSETQRNKGNFPGRFSGRQFSNSRSEMNVSTLELGDSALYLCASSLGGRARRGANVLTFGAGSRLTVL.

The gene calls are TRBV7-8 and TRBJ1-5; 10 bases match TRBD1. Unmatched junction bases numbered 11, after V lost 1 base and J lost 2 bases. The CDR3 has 19 residues. The germline V gene encodes CDR1 SGHVS and CDR2 FQNEAQ. CDR3 DNA sequence: TGTGCCAGCAGCTTAGATCCTCGACAGGGGGCATTTGGCAATCAGCCCCAGCATTTT. Translating gives CASSLDPRQGAFGNQPQHF.

V is TRBV3-1 and J is TRBJ2-2, with D possibly TRBD2 on 5 matching bases. V gave up 1 base and J gave up 5 bases, with 8 bases separating them. The CDR3 sequence is 14 residues long. CDR1 and CDR2 from the germline V gene are LGHDT and YNNKEL (reference sequence). The CDR3 DNA reads as TGTGCCAGCAGCCAAGGGACTCTTACCGGGGAGCTGTTTTTT. This gives the protein CASSQGTLTGELFF.

CDR3 protein: CASSQEAAGKNSPLHF. In DNA, the CDR3 is TGCGCCAGCAGCCAAGAGGCGGCAGGGAAAAATTCACCCCTCCACTTT. The chain carries TRBV4-3 and TRBJ1-6, with a weak D call TRBD1 (5 bases). The CDR3 has 16 amino acids. CDR1 is LGHNA, CDR2 YSLEER, per germline. Between the trimmed V and J ends, which lost 0 bases and 7 bases, there was a span of 13 bases.

The CDR3 bases are TGCGCCAGCAGCCAAGATATAGTCGGACGCGAGCAGTACTTC. Its translation: CASSQDIVGREQYF. The rearrangement uses TRBV4-3 and TRBJ2-7; no clear D. This CDR3 is 14 amino acids long. V lost 0 bases and J 6 bases, leaving 12 bases between the germline ends. CDR1 is LGHNA, CDR2 YSLEER, per germline.

This chain joins TRBV7-3 and TRBJ2-1; the match to TRBD1 covers 8 bases. After removal of 5 bases from V and 5 bases from J, the junction contained 5 bases not matched to a gene. CDR1 and CDR2 (germline): SGHTA, FQGTGA. The CDR3 runs 14 residues. The chain's CDR3 is CASSRQGKDNEQFF. The DNA of the CDR3 is TGTGCCAGCAGCAGACAGGGGAAAGACAATGAGCAGTTCTTC.

The J gene is TRBJ2-5, the V gene TRBV9, with 8 bases identical to TRBD2. The CDR3 sequence is 15 residues long. The germline V gene encodes CDR1 SGDLS and CDR2 YYNGEE. The trim removed 1 base at V and 5 bases at J, leaving 7 bases unmatched. The CDR3 reads CASSVQPGLGETQYF. The CDR3 nucleotides are TGTGCCAGCAGCGTACAGCCGGGACTAGGGGAGACCCAGTACTTC.

The rearrangement uses TRBV3-1 and TRBJ1-5; unclear D gene. Germline V gives CDR1 LGHDT, CDR2 YNNKEL (reference sequence). This CDR3 comprises 13 residues. V gave up 0 bases and J gave up 7 bases, with 7 bases separating them. The CDR3 region has the DNA TGTGCCAGCAGCCAAGATAAAGGCCAGCCCCAGCATTTT. It is translated as CASSQDKGQPQHF. Filled out from reference TRBV3-1 and TRBJ1-5, the complete variable domain reads DTAVSQTPKYLVTQMGNDKSIKCEQNLGHDTMYWYKQDSKKFLKIMFSYNNKELIINETVPNRFSPKSPDKAHLNLHINSLELGDSAVYFCASSQDKGQPQHFGDGTRLSIL.

The CDR3: CASSQEQGVSPLHF. CDR3 DNA: TGCGCCAGCAGCCAAGAACAGGGGGTCTCACCCCTCCACTTT. The chain carries TRBV4-3 and TRBJ1-6; TRBD1 agrees at 8 bases. CDR1 LGHNA and CDR2 YSLEER come from the germline V gene. V shed 0 bases, J shed 10 bases, and the junction held 2 bases outside the gene matches. This CDR3 has 14 amino acids.

This clonotype was observed a handful of times. This chain uses TRBV7-9 with TRBJ1-5, with D possibly matching TRBD1 (5 bases). Trimming took off 6 bases at V and 4 bases at J, with 10 bases between the two ends. Germline V CDR1 and CDR2: SEHNR, FQNEAQ (reference sequence). The CDR3 spans 13 residues. The CDR3: CASSPGGNQPQHF. CDR3 nucleotides: TGTGCCAGCAGTCCCGGGGGTAATCAGCCCCAGCATTTT.

The chain combines TRBV7-2 with TRBJ2-3; D uncertain. V was clipped by 10 bases and J by 1 base, with 15 bases between them. From germline, CDR1 is SGHTA and CDR2 FQGNSA. The CDR3 is 14 amino acids. The CDR3 protein is CATRLGPGTDTQYF. The CDR3 region has the DNA TGTGCCACCAGGTTGGGCCCTGGCACAGATACGCAGTATTTT.

The chain has TRBV29-1 and TRBJ2-1; TRBD2 might be the D (5 bases). Deletions cut 7 bases from V and 4 bases from J, with 11 bases between. Germline loops: CDR1 SQVTM, CDR2 ANQGSEA. The CDR3 is 12 residues long. CDR3 nucleotides: TGCAGCGGACTGACGGGGTACAATGAGCAGTTCTTC. This encodes CSGLTGYNEQFF.

The chain has TRBV20-1 and TRBJ1-2; D is perhaps TRBD1 (5 bases). V was clipped by 6 bases and J by 2 bases, with 10 bases between them. CDR1 and CDR2 from the germline V gene are DFQATT and SNEGSKA (reference sequence). The CDR3 is 12 amino acids. CDR3 sequence (DNA): TGCAGTGCCCTGACAGCCAACTATGGCTACACCTTC. This translates into CSALTANYGYTF.

This sequence joins TRBV3-1 and TRBJ2-7; the match to TRBD1 covers 7 bases. V shed 1 base, J shed 5 bases, and the junction held 5 bases outside the gene matches. This CDR3 is built from 14 residues. Germline CDR1 and CDR2: LGHDT and YNNKEL (reference sequence). CDR3 nucleotide sequence: TGTGCCAGCAGCCAAGTCACAGGGGCGCACGAGCAGTACTTC. Translating it yields CASSQVTGAHEQYF.

The chain is built from TRBV5-4 and TRBJ1-1; D remains ambiguous. CDR3 size: 14 residues. Trimming took 3 bases from V and 5 from J, leaving 14 bases between them. Germline assignment: CDR1 SGHNT and CDR2 YYREEE (reference sequence). CDR3 nucleotide sequence: TGTGCCAGCAGCTCCGACCACATTGGTACTGAAGCTTTCTTT. Amino acid sequence: CASSSDHIGTEAFF. The full variable domain, rest sourced from reference TRBV5-4 and TRBJ1-1, is ETGVTQSPTHLIKTRGQQVTLRCSSQSGHNTVSWYQQALGQGPQFIFQYYREEENGRGNFPPRFSGLQFPNYSSELNVNALELDDSALYLCASSSDHIGTEAFFGQGTRLTVV.

This clonotype was seen a few times. The rearrangement joins TRBV2 to TRBJ2-7; D is possibly TRBD1 (6 bases). CDR3 size: 13 residues. Germline CDR1 and CDR2: SNHLY and FYNNEI. Trimming removed 5 bases at V and 2 bases at J, with 10 bases between. The DNA of the CDR3 is TGTGCCAGCAGTACACAGGGTGCCTACGAGCAGTACTTC. Translated: CASSTQGAYEQYF.

This chain connects TRBV6-5 to TRBJ2-3; TRBD2 aligns across 7 bases. CDR1 is MNHEY, CDR2 SVGAGI, per germline. The J segment lost 2 bases and the V segment lost 3 bases, leaving 17 bases of the junction unmatched. The CDR3 is made up of 19 amino acids. The CDR3 loop reads CASSYPNDLADKYTDTQYF. DNA for the CDR3: TGTGCCAGCAGTTATCCAAACGACCTAGCGGATAAATACACAGATACGCAGTATTTT.

This chain uses TRBV7-9 with TRBJ1-1, with 7 bases identical to TRBD1. Germline CDR1 SEHNR, CDR2 FQNEAQ (reference sequence). The CDR3 spans 13 residues. Trimming took 6 bases from V and 3 from J; bases not matched to a gene: 4. The CDR3 DNA is TGTGCCAGCAGGATAACAGGGGACACTGAAGCTTTCTTT. Its protein is CASRITGDTEAFF.

The V gene is TRBV7-2, the J gene TRBJ1-5; D not certain. CDR1 and CDR2 from the germline V gene are SGHTA and FQGNSA. V lost 4 bases and J lost 10, with 11 bases in between. This CDR3 region has 12 residues. CDR3 DNA: TGTGCCAGCAGCTCAGCGGGTCGACCCCAGCATTTT. This translates into CASSSAGRPQHF.

The chain joins TRBV11-2 to TRBJ1-5, with 8 bases identical to TRBD1. The CDR3 totals 15 residues. Germline lookup yields CDR1 SGHAT and CDR2 FQNNGV. With 5 bases clipped from V and 4 bases from J, the junction kept 7 bases outside the gene matches. The CDR3 DNA follows: TGTGCCAGCAGCCCGGGAGGACAGGGAAATCAGCCCCAGCATTTT. This translates into CASSPGGQGNQPQHF.

The chain combines TRBV18 with TRBJ2-3, with D possibly being TRBD2 (6 bases). V gave up 5 bases and J gave up 6 bases, with 9 bases separating them. Looked up from germline, CDR1 is KGHSH and CDR2 is LQKENI. The CDR3 spans 12 residues. The chain's CDR3 is CASSTSPDTQYF. The CDR3 bases are TGTGCCAGCTCAACTAGCCCGGATACGCAGTATTTT.

The chain couples TRBV7-9 to TRBJ1-1; 7 bases align to TRBD1. CDR3 size: 15 residues. The V segment lost 4 bases and the J segment 1 base; nucleotides outside the gene matches: 6. The germline CDR1 and CDR2 sequences are SEHNR and FQNEAQ (reference sequence). This CDR3 reads CASSWNRGRNTEAFF. As DNA, the CDR3 is TGTGCCAGCAGCTGGAACAGGGGTAGGAACACTGAAGCTTTCTTT.

The chain is built from TRBV3-1 and TRBJ2-7, with 7 nucleotides matching TRBD2. Losses at the gene ends were 1 base for V and 1 base for J; bases not matched to a gene: 4. This CDR3 comprises 15 residues. From germline, CDR1 is LGHDT and CDR2 YNNKEL (reference sequence). This CDR3 is CASSQGASGSYEQYF. As DNA, the CDR3 is TGTGCCAGCAGCCAAGGGGCTAGCGGTTCCTACGAGCAGTACTTC.

The gene calls are TRBV6-2 or TRBV6-3 and TRBJ2-1; no clear D. The CDR3 is made up of 12 amino acids. Trimming shortened V by 2 bases and J by 7 bases, and 6 bases separated the two germline ends. CDR1 MNHEY and CDR2 SVGEGT come from the germline V gene. CDR3 in amino acids: CASSYPVNEQFF. CDR3 DNA: TGTGCCAGCAGTTACCCAGTAAATGAGCAGTTCTTC.

The J gene is TRBJ1-2, the V gene TRBV4-1; 7 bases map to TRBD1. J lost 5 bases, V lost 5 bases, and 8 bases had no gene match. The CDR3 is 14 residues long. Germline CDR1 and CDR2: MGHRA and YSYEKL. In DNA, the CDR3 is TGCGCCAGCAGCATGGCGGACAGGAGTTATGGCTACACCTTC. Translated: CASSMADRSYGYTF.

The V gene is TRBV2, the J gene TRBJ2-2; no firm D call. Germline V gene sequence: CDR1 SNHLY, CDR2 FYNNEI. This CDR3 comprises 15 residues. Trimming cost V 5 bases and J 3 bases, with 13 bases left between them. CDR3: CASSSLSRDTGELFF. CDR3 DNA: TGTGCCAGCAGTTCACTTTCTCGGGACACCGGGGAGCTGTTTTTT.

This clonotype showed up just once. The J gene is TRBJ1-2, the V gene TRBV5-5; 7 bases are a match to TRBD1. Trimming cost V 3 bases and J 6 bases; bases outside gene matches: 5. The length of the CDR3 is 13 residues. Germline V gene lookup returns CDR1 SGHKS and CDR2 YYEKEE (reference sequence). CDR3 sequence: CASSSERGHGYTF. For the CDR3, the DNA is TGTGCCAGCAGCTCCGAAAGGGGGCATGGCTACACCTTC.

The chain couples TRBV19 to TRBJ2-3, with D uncertain. Trimming cost V 5 bases and J 8 bases, with 14 bases left between them. Germline CDR1 and CDR2: LNHDA and SQIVND (reference sequence). CDR3 size: 13 residues. In DNA, the CDR3 is TGTGCCAGTAGTGTCCGAGCCGGAACTACGCAGTATTTT. It is translated as CASSVRAGTTQYF. Looking up the rest from reference TRBV19 and TRBJ2-3 gives the full variable domain: DGGITQSPKYLFRKEGQNVTLSCEQNLNHDAMYWYRQDPGQGLRLIYYSQIVNDFQKGDIAEGYSVSREKKESFPLTVTSAQKNPTAFYLCASSVRAGTTQYFGPGTRLTVL.

The chain combines TRBV7-2 with TRBJ2-3; no reliable D call. The CDR3 sequence is 17 residues long. Germline-derived CDR1 and CDR2 are SGHTA and FQGNSA. V dropped 1 base and J dropped 2 bases, with 16 bases sitting between them. CDR3 loop: CASSLVLLSTDTDTQYF. In nucleotides, the CDR3 is TGTGCCAGCAGCTTAGTTCTCTTGTCTACAGACACAGATACGCAGTATTTT.

This clonotype was found a few times. The V call is TRBV29-1, the J call TRBJ2-7; TRBD1 is a possible D gene (6 bases). CDR1 is SQVTM and CDR2 is ANQGSEA in the germline V gene. The CDR3 covers 14 residues. V lost 7 bases and J 1 base, leaving 17 bases between the germline ends. CDR3 bases: TGCAGCGCCGCGAGGAGCCAGGGGTCCTACGAGCAGTACTTC. Encoded protein: CSAARSQGSYEQYF.